One and the same sample provided the 27 T cell receptor beta chains below, sequenced in a study of blood T cell repertoires in COVID-19. Assay: immunoSEQ multiplex PCR; the TCRdb copy retains only in-frame clones and omits some. The data show tens of thousands of clones, roughly nine tenths seen once. The sequenced sample consisted of peripheral blood. These receptors were collected from a woman aged 60-75 years with COVID-19, enrolled during active disease.

The chain employs TRBV19 and TRBJ2-5; the D gene is possibly TRBD2 (6 bases). The CDR3 extends over 15 amino acids. V was cut by 5 bases and J by 5 bases, with 18 bases left in between. Germline V gives CDR1 LNHDA, CDR2 SQIVND (reference sequence). CDR3 nucleotides: TGTGCCAGTAGTGTTTCAGCGGGTTGGGGGGAGACCCAGTACTTC. It is translated as CASSVSAGWGETQYF.

The gene calls are TRBV3-1 (or the pseudogene TRBV3-2) and TRBJ1-1, with 10 bases identical to TRBD1. CDR3 size: 16 residues. The trim removed 1 base at V and 6 bases at J, leaving 8 bases unmatched. Germline CDR1 and CDR2: LGHDT and YNNKEL (reference sequence). The CDR3 DNA reads as TGTGCCAGCAGCCAAGGCGGACAGGGGGTCTTCTCTGAAGCTTTCTTT. It specifies CASSQGGQGVFSEAFF.

This chain joins TRBV28 and TRBJ1-6, with TRBD1 matching 7 bases. Germline V CDR1 and CDR2: MDHEN, SYDVKM. There are 16 residues in the CDR3. V gave up 5 bases and J gave up 9 bases; unmatched junction bases: 13. CDR3 sequence (DNA): TGTGCCAGCAGTGAGATTCGGACAGGAGGGACTTCACCCCTCCACTTT. Translation: CASSEIRTGGTSPLHF.

The V call is TRBV7-2, the J call TRBJ1-1; D call uncertain. This CDR3 has 14 amino acids. CDR1 SGHTA and CDR2 FQGNSA come from the germline V gene. The germline V and J ends were trimmed by 5 bases and 0 bases, with 10 bases remaining between them. CDR3 in DNA: TGTGCCAGCAGCCCCTCAGTGGTGAACACTGAAGCTTTCTTT. Amino acid sequence: CASSPSVVNTEAFF.

J is TRBJ2-1 and V is TRBV7-2; D not resolved. The germline CDR1 and CDR2 sequences are SGHTA and FQGNSA. There are 14 residues in the CDR3. V dropped 5 bases and J dropped 5 bases, with 13 bases sitting between them. The CDR3 DNA reads as TGTGCCAGCAGCAGAAACCTCATAGACAATGAGCAGTTCTTC. Its translation is CASSRNLIDNEQFF.

V gene TRBV5-1 combines with J gene TRBJ1-1, with 7 bases lining up with TRBD1. The germline V gene has CDR1 SGHRS and CDR2 YFSETQ. The CDR3 is made up of 13 amino acids. Germline trimming cut 5 bases from V and 1 base from J; bases unmatched to any gene: 2. The CDR3 sequence: CASRRQGNTEAFF. The CDR3 DNA is TGCGCCAGCAGGAGACAGGGGAACACTGAAGCTTTCTTT.

This chain links TRBV7-2 with TRBJ1-1; the D is unclear. The V gene's germline CDR1 is SGHTA and CDR2 FQGNSA. With 10 bases removed from V and 1 base from J, the gap between germline ends came to 7 bases. The CDR3 contains 11 residues. CDR3 protein: CATRANTEAFF. CDR3 in DNA: TGTGCCACCCGAGCGAACACTGAAGCTTTCTTT.

V is TRBV4-1 and J is TRBJ1-5; D is uncertain. Germline loops: CDR1 MGHRA, CDR2 YSYEKL. V was shortened by 2 bases and J by 8 bases, with 10 bases between the two germline ends. CDR3 length equals 13 residues. The CDR3 loop reads CASSQRTDEPQHF. CDR3 coding DNA: TGCGCCAGCAGCCAAAGAACAGATGAGCCCCAGCATTTT.

This chain links TRBV5-1 with TRBJ1-3; 9 bases line up with TRBD1. V shed 0 bases, J shed 0 bases, and the junction held 7 bases outside the gene matches. CDR1 and CDR2 (germline): SGHRS, YFSETQ. The CDR3 is made up of 18 amino acids. The CDR3 loop is CASSLETGGVFSGNTIYF. The CDR3 DNA is TGCGCCAGCAGCTTGGAAACAGGGGGCGTCTTCTCTGGAAACACCATATATTTT. Variable domain in full (rest from reference TRBV5-1 and TRBJ1-3): KAGVTQTPRYLIKTRGQQVTLSCSPISGHRSVSWYQQTPGQGLQFLFEYFSETQRNKGNFPGRFSGRQFSNSRSEMNVSTLELGDSALYLCASSLETGGVFSGNTIYFGEGSWLTVV.

The J gene is TRBJ1-2, the V gene TRBV27, with 9 bases identical to TRBD1. Per the germline V gene, CDR1 is MNHEY and CDR2 is SMNVEV (reference sequence). The length of the CDR3 is 14 residues. V dropped 5 bases and J dropped 8; count of bases not matched to a gene: 9. The chain's CDR3 is CASSPDRGAGGYTF. DNA of the CDR3: TGTGCCAGCAGTCCGGACAGGGGCGCTGGGGGCTACACCTTC.

The chain employs TRBV7-4 and TRBJ1-4; possible D gene TRBD1, 6 bases. V lost 3 bases and J lost 3, with 14 bases in between. There are 16 residues in the CDR3. Germline values: CDR1 SGHVT, CDR2 SQSDAQ. The CDR3 loop reads CASSFPASGANEKLFF. CDR3 sequence (DNA): TGTGCCAGCAGCTTCCCCGCGTCAGGGGCTAATGAAAAACTGTTTTTT.

The chain links TRBV3-1 (or the pseudogene TRBV3-2) to TRBJ2-6, with D tentatively TRBD1 (6 bases). This CDR3 is 16 amino acids long. CDR1 and CDR2 (germline): LGHDT, YNNKEL (reference sequence). V was trimmed by 4 bases and J by 4 bases, leaving 14 bases between them. The CDR3 DNA is TGTGCCAGCAGCCGTTGGGACACCTCAGGGGCCAACGTCCTGACTTTC. It yields the protein CASSRWDTSGANVLTF.

The chain employs TRBV9 and TRBJ2-7; possible D gene TRBD2, 6 bases. CDR1 SGDLS and CDR2 YYNGEE come from the germline V gene. Trimming removed 0 bases at V and 1 base at J, with 11 bases between. The CDR3 is made up of 15 amino acids. CDR3 loop: CASSVAGGGSYEQYF. CDR3 sequence (DNA): TGTGCCAGCAGCGTAGCCGGTGGGGGGTCCTACGAGCAGTACTTC.

The J gene is TRBJ2-7, the V gene TRBV5-1; 8 bases fit TRBD1. The trim removed 2 bases at V and 0 bases at J, leaving 1 base unmatched. The CDR3 has 14 residues. Germline loops: CDR1 SGHRS, CDR2 YFSETQ. For the CDR3, the DNA is TGCGCCAGCAGCTTACAGGGGGGCTCCTACGAGCAGTACTTC. Its protein is CASSLQGGSYEQYF.

This rearrangement joins TRBV6-5 to TRBJ2-1; D might be TRBD2 (6 bases). Germline lookup yields CDR1 MNHEY and CDR2 SVGAGI. The ends were cut back, 7 bases at V and 4 bases at J, with 17 bases in the middle. CDR3 length: 15 residues. Here the CDR3 reads CASTLWRELYNEQFF. CDR3 sequence (DNA): TGTGCCAGCACCCTTTGGCGGGAACTTTACAATGAGCAGTTCTTC.

The V and J genes are TRBV5-1 and TRBJ2-7; tentative D call: TRBD1 (5 bases). With 0 bases removed from V and 6 bases from J, the gap between germline ends came to 13 bases. Germline values: CDR1 SGHRS, CDR2 YFSETQ. The length of the CDR3 is 14 residues. DNA for the CDR3: TGCGCCAGCAGCTTGGGACAGTTGGTCTCCGAGCAGTACTTC. It encodes CASSLGQLVSEQYF.

The chain links TRBV2 to TRBJ2-7, with 8 bases lining up with TRBD1. Germline-derived CDR1 and CDR2 are SNHLY and FYNNEI. V shed 6 bases and J 5 bases; nucleotides not matched to a gene: 12. The CDR3 has 15 residues. CDR3 sequence reads: CASRSRTGSADEQYF. Written as DNA, the CDR3 is TGTGCCAGCAGGTCCAGGACAGGGAGCGCAGACGAGCAGTACTTC.

The chain uses TRBV9 and TRBJ2-2, with TRBD1 matching over 7 bases. The CDR3 spans 17 residues. Germline CDR1 SGDLS, CDR2 YYNGEE. V lost 4 bases, J lost 4 bases, and 13 bases stayed unmatched. CDR3 bases: TGTGCCAGCAGCCCACTAAGGGGGCGGGTCCCCACCGGGGAGCTGTTTTTT. Its translation: CASSPLRGRVPTGELFF.

This chain connects TRBV7-2 to TRBJ2-7, with 12 bases fitting TRBD2. The germline gives CDR1 SGHTA, CDR2 FQGNSA. This CDR3 has 15 residues. Trimming cost V 5 bases and J 5 bases; bases outside gene matches: 7. The CDR3 sequence: CASSPGLAGWDEQYF. The CDR3 DNA follows: TGTGCCAGCAGCCCCGGACTAGCGGGATGGGACGAGCAGTACTTC.

The chain uses TRBV3-1 (or the pseudogene TRBV3-2) and TRBJ2-3; 13 bases are shared with TRBD2. The CDR3 consists of 16 residues. CDR1 is LGHDT and CDR2 is YNNKEL in the germline V gene (reference sequence). J lost 7 bases, V lost 4 bases, and 8 bases had no gene match. The CDR3 DNA reads TGTGCCAGCAGCCGACCGGGACTAGCGGGACATTATACGCAGTATTTT. Amino acids: CASSRPGLAGHYTQYF.

The genes are TRBV24-1 and TRBJ2-3; 8 positions agree with TRBD2. This CDR3 has 17 amino acids. Per germline, CDR1 KGHDR and CDR2 SFDVKD. Trimming removed 4 bases from V and 6 bases from J; junction bases left unmatched: 14. CDR3 nucleotide sequence: TGTGCCACCAGTGAACGCCTTCCGGGACTAGTGATTGATACGCAGTATTTT. Translating gives CATSERLPGLVIDTQYF.

This clone was recorded a few times. The gene calls are TRBV27 and TRBJ1-2, with TRBD1 as a possible D gene (5 bases). Deletions cut 2 bases from V and 7 bases from J, with 11 bases between. The CDR3 covers 13 residues. CDR1 is MNHEY and CDR2 is SMNVEV in the germline V gene (reference sequence). CDR3 in amino acids: CASSLPGRGGYTF. Here the CDR3 DNA reads TGTGCCAGCAGTTTACCTGGGAGGGGTGGCTACACCTTC.

The chain joins TRBV7-2 to TRBJ2-3; perhaps TRBD2 as D (5 bases). V was cut by 1 base and J by 0 bases, with 14 bases left in between. Germline values: CDR1 SGHTA, CDR2 FQGNSA. The CDR3 runs 17 residues. In DNA form, the CDR3 reads TGTGCCAGCAGCTTAGTCCCGGGCCAGCGGAGCACAGATACGCAGTATTTT. Translated: CASSLVPGQRSTDTQYF.

The J gene is TRBJ1-3, the V gene TRBV3-1 (or the pseudogene TRBV3-2); TRBD1 aligns across 8 bases. Germline CDR1 and CDR2: LGHDT and YNNKEL (reference sequence). The CDR3 covers 18 residues. Trimming at V came to 1 base and at J to 3 bases, leaving 11 bases not matched to a gene. The CDR3: CASSQARGRGRSGNTIYF. In DNA, the CDR3 is TGTGCCAGCAGCCAAGCCCGCGGCAGGGGGCGAAGTGGAAACACCATATATTTT.

This clone occurred once. The genes are TRBV29-1 and TRBJ2-5; 9 bases line up with TRBD1. Germline CDR1 reads SQVTM; CDR2 reads ANQGSEA. V was clipped by 6 bases and J by 6 bases; unmatched bases: 5. This CDR3 is built from 12 residues. CDR3 DNA sequence: TGCAGCGTCGAGACAGGGGGACAGACCCAGTACTTC. Amino acid sequence: CSVETGGQTQYF.

The rearrangement joins TRBV9 to TRBJ2-7, with D possibly matching TRBD1 (6 bases). The CDR3 is 13 amino acids. V lost 2 bases and J lost 6, with 12 bases in between. Germline V gene sequence: CDR1 SGDLS, CDR2 YYNGEE. In DNA form, the CDR3 reads TGTGCCAGCAGCGTTACAGGGTACGGCGAGCAGTACTTC. Amino acid sequence: CASSVTGYGEQYF. Complete variable domain (other parts from reference TRBV9 and TRBJ2-7): DSGVTQTPKHLITATGQRVTLRCSPRSGDLSVYWYQQSLDQGLQFLIQYYNGEERAKGNILERFSAQQFPDLHSELNLSSLELGDSALYFCASSVTGYGEQYFGPGTRLTVT.

The chain recombines TRBV7-3 with TRBJ2-7, with D possibly matching TRBD2 (6 bases). Germline CDR1 reads SGHTA; CDR2 reads FQGTGA. V lost 5 bases, J lost 5 bases, and 16 bases lay in between. This CDR3 is 14 amino acids long. The CDR3 loop reads CASSPGTYGNEQYF. CDR3 in DNA: TGTGCCAGCAGCCCTGGGACTTATGGCAACGAGCAGTACTTC. The full variable domain, its missing parts supplied by reference TRBV7-3 and TRBJ2-7, is GAGVSQTPSNKVTEKGKYVELRCDPISGHTALYWYRQSLGQGPEFLIYFQGTGAADDSGLPNDRFFAVRPEGSVSTLKIQRTERGDSAVYLCASSPGTYGNEQYFGPGTRLTVT.